This TCR beta chain came from a study of T cell changes during pregnancy in multiple sclerosis. The germline CDR1 and CDR2 sequences are MNHNS and SASEGT. With V trimmed by 5 bases and J by 6 bases, 4 bases remained unmatched. The CDR3 sequence is 14 residues long. Some clones are missing from TCRdb's copy, which holds only in-frame ones; the method was immunoSEQ multiplex PCR. Among some 60,000 clones listed, just over 90% were seen once. The clonotype originates from a female donor in good health, enrolled as a control in a pregnancy study. This specimen consisted of peripheral blood, obtained in the first trimester of pregnancy. The V call is TRBV6-1, the J call TRBJ2-3; the match to TRBD1 covers 11 bases. The CDR3: CASSWDRGRDTQYF. Written as DNA, the CDR3 is TGTGCCAGCAGTTGGGACAGGGGGAGGGATACGCAGTATTTT.